This TCR beta chain originates from a study of Graves' ophthalmopathy and Graves' hyperthyroidism. The CDR3 has 14 amino acids. Germline CDR1 is ENHRY and CDR2 is SYGVKD. The V end was cut by 2 bases, the J end by 1 base, with 8 bases between. Amplified TCR beta CDR3 regions were obtained using RNA transcripts as template. A first-round RT-PCR used HTBI primers, followed by a second-round multiplex PCR. TCRdb reprocessed the multiplex PCR reads via MiXCR and lists one record per CDR3 protein. The table includes more than 1,000,000 distinct CDR3 sequences, about two fifths detected once. Exclusion applied to patients with other autoimmune diseases, uncontrolled infections, pregnancy or lactation. The diagnosis was founded upon clinical symptoms, serum thyroxine, TRAb, thyroid ultrasound and orbital computed tomography. General study points: For predicting ophthalmopathy progression, the model had approximately 70% sensitivity and around 72% specificity.

This clonotype was detected many times. Its matching antigen is unknown. Sequenced input: peripheral blood or thyroid tissue (not recorded which). The chain links TRBV10-3 to TRBJ2-5; D remains unclear. The source is an adult man with Graves' hyperthyroidism. Here the CDR3 DNA reads TGTGCCATCAGTGAGAACTGGCTCCAAGAGACCCAGTACTTC. As protein: CAISENWLQETQYF.